This T cell receptor (beta chain) comes out of a study of blood T cell repertoires in COVID-19. Per the original data handling: Amplification from reference gene primers served as the basis for estimated nucleated cell counts. TCRdb's copy holds only in-frame clones and misses some; the assay was immunoSEQ multiplex PCR. Clone size and the V and J calls come from that table; the DNA yielded D and trimming. Here the sample spans 150,000 to 200,000 clones, about 83% being singletons. This clonotype originated in a man aged 18 to 35 with active or convalescent COVID-19. The sample consisted of peripheral blood.

In DNA, the CDR3 is TGTGCCAGTAGTCCTTACAGCAATAGCAATCAGCCCCAGCATTTT. This codes for CASSPYSNSNQPQHF. The rearrangement uses TRBV19 and TRBJ1-5; no clear D. Germline assignment: CDR1 LNHDA and CDR2 SQIVND (reference sequence). V lost 5 bases to trimming and J lost 0 bases, with 11 bases between them. The CDR3 covers 15 residues.